Shown below are 13 T cell receptor beta chains from a single sample sequenced in a study of CD8 T cells in ankylosing spondylitis. A single record per CDR3 protein comes from TCRdb applying MiXCR to the 5' RACE reads. The sample shows around 300,000 distinct CDR3 sequences, roughly 12% of them seen only once. What was sequenced was blood, either unsorted or a sorted T cell fraction (not recorded which). These receptors all stem from a female donor with ankylosing spondylitis or in good health (not recorded which).

This clonotype appeared many times. V usage is TRBV20-1 and J usage is TRBJ2-7; the D gene could be TRBD1 or TRBD2 (5 bases each). The V end lost 4 bases, the J end lost 3 bases, and 13 bases lay between the germline ends. Germline loops: CDR1 DFQATT, CDR2 SNEGSKA (reference sequence). The CDR3 totals 13 residues. This chain's CDR3 is CSATGTSDYEQYF. The CDR3 nucleotides read TGCAGTGCTACCGGGACGTCAGACTACGAGCAGTACTTC.

This clonotype occurred many times. The chain couples TRBV7-2 to TRBJ2-7, with D uncertain. This CDR3 region has 13 residues. V was shortened by 2 bases and J by 5 bases, with 10 bases between the two germline ends. Germline lookup yields CDR1 SGHTA and CDR2 FQGNSA. For the CDR3, the DNA is TGTGCCAGCAGCTTATCCCCATACGACGAGCAGTACTTC. This sequence encodes CASSLSPYDEQYF.

This chain connects TRBV20-1 to TRBJ2-3; 7 bases match TRBD2. Germline trimming cut 5 bases from V and 3 bases from J; bases unmatched to any gene: 11. The CDR3 totals 15 residues. Germline CDR1 reads DFQATT; CDR2 reads SNEGSKA (reference sequence). In DNA form, the CDR3 reads TGCAGTGCTGGGGACGCCGGGGGGTTAACAGATACGCAGTATTTT. Protein sequence: CSAGDAGGLTDTQYF.

The sample holds a few counts of this clonotype. The rearrangement links TRBV5-1 to TRBJ1-1, with 10 bases that match TRBD1. The CDR3 has 15 amino acids. V was pared by 4 bases and J by 5 bases, with 8 bases of the junction left unmatched. Germline V lookup: CDR1 SGHRS, CDR2 YFSETQ. The CDR3: CASSPGDRGGTEAFF. CDR3 in DNA: TGCGCCAGCAGCCCGGGGGACAGGGGAGGGACTGAAGCTTTCTTT.

This clonotype was counted only a few times. This chain links TRBV5-1 with TRBJ2-1; D possibly corresponds to TRBD1 (6 bases). The CDR3 has 18 amino acids. The germline V gene has CDR1 SGHRS and CDR2 YFSETQ. V lost 0 bases and J lost 5, with 21 bases in between. This chain's CDR3 is CASSLARSQGRLHNEQFF. CDR3 nucleotides: TGCGCCAGCAGCTTGGCCCGTTCCCAGGGGAGACTCCACAATGAGCAGTTCTTC.

V usage is TRBV29-1 and J usage is TRBJ1-3, with D uncertain. CDR3 size: 15 residues. The V and J ends lost 4 bases and 0 bases respectively, with 13 bases between them. Germline loops: CDR1 SQVTM, CDR2 ANQGSEA. The CDR3: CSVVIGLLSGNTIYF. CDR3 nucleotide sequence: TGCAGCGTTGTTATCGGGTTGCTCTCTGGAAACACCATATATTTT.

The chain is built from TRBV9 and TRBJ2-7, with D possibly TRBD1 on 6 matching bases. V lost 4 bases and J lost 9, with 20 bases in between. The germline V gene encodes CDR1 SGDLS and CDR2 YYNGEE. The CDR3 contains 14 residues. The chain's CDR3 is CASSHRDTGNWQYF. In DNA form, the CDR3 reads TGTGCCAGCAGCCACCGGGACACAGGGAATTGGCAGTACTTC.

The chain uses TRBV6-1 and TRBJ2-4; D is possibly TRBD1 (5 bases). Trimming removed 2 bases from V and 0 bases from J, with 5 bases in between. CDR3 length equals 14 residues. Germline V gene lookup returns CDR1 MNHNS and CDR2 SASEGT. This CDR3 is CASSEQGAKNIQYF. DNA for the CDR3: TGTGCCAGCAGTGAACAGGGAGCCAAAAACATTCAGTACTTC.

Only a few counts were recorded for this clonotype. The chain couples TRBV20-1 to TRBJ2-4; 14 bases match TRBD2. Germline V CDR1 and CDR2: DFQATT, SNEGSKA (reference sequence). The CDR3 has 16 amino acids. Unmatched junction bases numbered 6, after V lost 0 bases and J lost 8 bases. The CDR3 nucleotides read TGCAGTGCTAGAGATTGGACTAGCGGGGGGATGTACATTCAGTACTTC. It yields the protein CSARDWTSGGMYIQYF.

This clonotype was observed at least ten times. This chain connects TRBV29-1 to TRBJ1-2, with D tentatively TRBD1 (5 bases). Germline CDR1 reads SQVTM; CDR2 reads ANQGSEA. This CDR3 spans 14 amino acids. V shed 5 bases and J shed 4 bases, with 17 bases lying between them. The chain's CDR3 is CSVTSRETSYGYTF. In DNA form, the CDR3 reads TGCAGCGTTACTAGCAGGGAAACGAGCTATGGCTACACCTTC. Supplemented by reference TRBV29-1 and TRBJ1-2, the full variable domain reads SAVISQKPSRDICQRGTSLTIQCQVDSQVTMMFWYRQQPGQSLTLIATANQGSEATYESGFVIDKFPISRPNLTFSTLTVSNMSPEDSSIYLCSVTSRETSYGYTFGSGTRLTVV.

There are many counts of this clonotype. The J gene is TRBJ1-6, the V gene TRBV20-1; no definite D call. This CDR3 is 18 amino acids long. Germline V lookup: CDR1 DFQATT, CDR2 SNEGSKA (reference sequence). V gave up 0 bases and J gave up 0 bases, with 15 bases separating them. The CDR3 region has the DNA TGCAGTGCTAGAGATGAGGTCCGTACGAGCTCCTATAATTCACCCCTCCACTTT. As protein: CSARDEVRTSSYNSPLHF.

Many counts were recorded for this clonotype. The chain carries TRBV18 and TRBJ1-4; D unclear. Trimming stripped 4 bases from V and 7 bases from J, with 7 bases between. The germline V gene has CDR1 KGHSH and CDR2 LQKENI. CDR3 size: 12 residues. The CDR3: CASSLSLEKLFF. In DNA, the CDR3 is TGTGCCAGCTCACTTTCACTTGAAAAACTGTTTTTT.

This clonotype was seen a few times. The chain has TRBV7-6 and TRBJ2-2; D not certain. V was trimmed by 0 bases and J by 0 bases, leaving 8 bases between them. The CDR3 has 16 residues. CDR1 and CDR2 (germline): SGHVS, FNYEAQ. The CDR3 protein is CASSLAISANTGELFF. CDR3 nucleotides: TGTGCCAGCAGCTTAGCGATTTCGGCGAACACCGGGGAGCTGTTTTTT.